The 19 T cell receptor beta chains given below trace back to one sample, sequenced in a study of technical replicates of blood from a few donors. Clones were read by immunoSEQ multiplex PCR, and TCRdb kept only the in-frame ones, dropping some. The sample lists under 85,000 clones; roughly 93% were seen once. The sample comprised T cells isolated from PBMCs. The receptors derive from a human donor in good health.

This chain uses TRBV19 with TRBJ1-1, with 7 bases fitting TRBD1. The germline V gene encodes CDR1 LNHDA and CDR2 SQIVND (reference sequence). The CDR3 consists of 15 residues. J gave up 3 bases and V 1 base, and 5 bases lay outside the gene matches. DNA for the CDR3: TGTGCCAGTAGTATAGGCAGGGGGTCGGACACTGAAGCTTTCTTT. Translated, it gives CASSIGRGSDTEAFF.

The chain links TRBV2 to TRBJ2-5; D not certain. CDR3 length: 11 residues. CDR1 SNHLY and CDR2 FYNNEI come from the germline V gene. Trimming stripped 4 bases from V and 5 bases from J, with 5 bases between. DNA for the CDR3: TGTGCCAGCAGTGTAATTGAGACCCAGTACTTC. Amino acid sequence: CASSVIETQYF.

J is TRBJ1-3 and V is TRBV7-9, with a possible D match to TRBD1 (6 bases). Trimming shortened V by 3 bases and J by 4 bases, and 13 bases separated the two germline ends. CDR1 is SEHNR, CDR2 FQNEAQ, per germline (reference sequence). The CDR3 runs to 15 residues. The CDR3 protein is CASSFLGASGNTIYF. The DNA for the CDR3 is TGTGCCAGCAGCTTTCTGGGGGCCTCAGGAAACACCATATATTTT.

V usage is TRBV5-6 and J usage is TRBJ2-3; D perhaps matches TRBD1 (6 bases). The CDR3 totals 14 residues. V lost 3 bases and J 6 bases, leaving 14 bases between the germline ends. The germline V gene encodes CDR1 SGHDT and CDR2 YYEEEE. In DNA form, the CDR3 reads TGTGCCAGCAGCTGGGGGACATACGCGGATACGCAGTATTTT. Encoded protein: CASSWGTYADTQYF.

The gene calls are TRBV7-8 and TRBJ2-7; D might be TRBD2 (5 bases). The CDR3 length is 13 residues. Germline assignment: CDR1 SGHVS and CDR2 FQNEAQ. V was shortened by 2 bases and J by 7 bases, with 12 bases between the two germline ends. CDR3 in DNA: TGTGCCAGCAGCTTATCCGGGGTAAGGGAGCAGTACTTC. Protein product: CASSLSGVREQYF.

This clone was observed a single time. The gene calls are TRBV6-5 and TRBJ2-3; D possibly corresponds to TRBD2 (5 bases). CDR1 MNHEY and CDR2 SVGAGI come from the germline V gene. The CDR3 is made up of 14 amino acids. Trimming took off 9 bases at V and 3 bases at J, with 16 bases between the two ends. The CDR3 DNA is TGTGCCAGTCGGGCTAGCAGTCCGACAGATACGCAGTATTTT. Translating gives CASRASSPTDTQYF.

The rearrangement joins TRBV19 to TRBJ2-7; 9 positions match TRBD2. Trimming cost V 6 bases and J 2 bases; bases outside gene matches: 8. This CDR3 region has 15 residues. Germline V gives CDR1 LNHDA, CDR2 SQIVND (reference sequence). The CDR3 sequence: CASSPTSGLAYEQYF. The CDR3 bases are TGTGCCAGTAGCCCTACTAGCGGGCTTGCCTACGAGCAGTACTTC.

The rearrangement links TRBV6-5 to TRBJ1-1; 9 bases agree with TRBD1. V was pared by 2 bases and J by 3 bases, with 4 bases of the junction left unmatched. CDR1 is MNHEY, CDR2 SVGAGI, per germline. The length of the CDR3 is 15 residues. The CDR3 here is CASSYRRQGDTEAFF. DNA of the CDR3: TGTGCCAGCAGTTACCGTCGACAGGGGGACACTGAAGCTTTCTTT.

CDR3 in DNA: TGTGCCAGCAGCGGTTCGACAGGGGTCATGAACACTGAAGCTTTCTTT. Amino acid sequence: CASSGSTGVMNTEAFF. V is TRBV5-6 and J is TRBJ1-1, with 8 bases fitting TRBD1. From germline, CDR1 is SGHDT and CDR2 YYEEEE. This CDR3 contains 16 residues. J was trimmed by 0 bases and V by 4 bases; bases with no gene match: 8. The complete variable domain, with remaining parts taken from reference TRBV5-6 and TRBJ1-1, reads DAGVTQSPTHLIKTRGQQVTLRCSPKSGHDTVSWYQQALGQGPQFIFQYYEEEERQRGNFPDRFSGHQFPNYSSELNVNALLLGDSALYLCASSGSTGVMNTEAFFGQGTRLTVV.

This chain links TRBV6-5 with TRBJ2-7, with 8 bases fitting TRBD1. V was pared by 6 bases and J by 0 bases, with 7 bases of the junction left unmatched. This CDR3 region has 15 residues. The V gene's germline CDR1 is MNHEY and CDR2 SVGAGI. CDR3 DNA sequence: TGTGCCAGCAGCCCCCAGGGGGCCCTCTCCTACGAGCAGTACTTC. Protein: CASSPQGALSYEQYF.

J is TRBJ2-1 and V is TRBV5-1; D not resolved. The CDR3 is 13 residues long. The germline gives CDR1 SGHRS, CDR2 YFSETQ. The V gene lost 2 bases and the J gene lost 6 bases, with 9 bases spanning the gap. Here the CDR3 reads CASSFGSGNEQFF. CDR3 in DNA: TGCGCCAGCAGCTTCGGATCGGGCAATGAGCAGTTCTTC.

The chain employs TRBV28 and TRBJ1-2; TRBD1 matches at 10 bases. Germline CDR1 reads MDHEN; CDR2 reads SYDVKM. The CDR3 totals 16 residues. The J segment lost 4 bases and the V segment lost 6 bases, leaving 11 bases of the junction unmatched. The CDR3 protein is CASSDRGRRNGYGYTF. The CDR3 DNA follows: TGTGCCAGCAGCGACAGGGGGCGGCGTAATGGCTATGGCTACACCTTC.

The chain combines TRBV5-1 with TRBJ1-1; D ambiguous. The germline V gene has CDR1 SGHRS and CDR2 YFSETQ. With 4 bases removed from V and 6 bases from J, the gap between germline ends came to 16 bases. The length of the CDR3 is 14 residues. CDR3 sequence: CASSPPRVDSEAFF. DNA of the CDR3: TGCGCCAGCAGCCCCCCGAGGGTGGATTCTGAAGCTTTCTTT.

The chain uses TRBV5-1 and TRBJ2-2; 7 bases agree with TRBD1. J lost 0 bases, V lost 2 bases, and 4 bases had no gene match. The CDR3 is made up of 16 amino acids. The germline V gene has CDR1 SGHRS and CDR2 YFSETQ. The CDR3 loop is CASSFAGTANTGELFF. CDR3 DNA: TGCGCCAGCAGCTTCGCCGGGACAGCGAACACCGGGGAGCTGTTTTTT.

The V call is TRBV10-3, the J call TRBJ1-5; D call uncertain. The length of the CDR3 is 13 residues. The V end lost 7 bases, the J end lost 6 bases, and 13 bases lay between the germline ends. The germline CDR1 and CDR2 sequences are ENHRY and SYGVKD. CDR3 in DNA: TGTGCCATCAAGGAGGCCCTAGGTCAGCCCCAGCATTTT. It translates to CAIKEALGQPQHF.

The chain carries TRBV5-1 and TRBJ1-2; 12 positions match TRBD1. The ends lost 4 bases at V and 7 bases at J; junction bases unmatched: 8. Germline values: CDR1 SGHRS, CDR2 YFSETQ. This CDR3 has 15 residues. CDR3 nucleotide sequence: TGCGCCAGCAGCCTACTGGGACAGGGGGCGCGTGGCTACACCTTC. Translating it yields CASSLLGQGARGYTF.

This sequence joins TRBV28 and TRBJ1-1; 7 nucleotides agree with TRBD1. The CDR3 extends over 14 amino acids. The V gene's germline CDR1 is MDHEN and CDR2 SYDVKM. V gave up 7 bases and J gave up 5 bases; unmatched junction bases: 10. The CDR3 DNA sequence: TGTGCCAGCAACTCTCCCGACAGGGTTACTGAAGCTTTCTTT. It translates to CASNSPDRVTEAFF.

The chain is built from TRBV5-6 and TRBJ2-7; D is uncertain. The CDR3 is 16 amino acids. V dropped 0 bases and J dropped 4 bases, with 17 bases sitting between them. In germline, CDR1 is SGHDT, CDR2 YYEEEE. DNA for the CDR3: TGTGCCAGCAGCTTGGATTGGTCATCCTCAGTTTACGAGCAGTACTTC. Its translation is CASSLDWSSSVYEQYF.

The chain couples TRBV2 to TRBJ2-3; no definite D call. The germline V gene has CDR1 SNHLY and CDR2 FYNNEI. Between the trimmed V and J ends, which lost 7 bases and 3 bases, there was a span of 8 bases. CDR3 size: 12 residues. DNA for the CDR3: TGTGCCAGCAAGGCGGAGACAGATACGCAGTATTTT. This gives the protein CASKAETDTQYF.